The sequence of this T cell receptor (beta chain) was determined in a study of blood T cell repertoires in COVID-19. Across the whole study: Samples taken during acute and convalescent COVID-19 were collected in the United States, Italy and Spain.

This CDR3 contains 14 residues. Trimming shortened V by 1 base and J by 4 bases, and 8 bases separated the two germline ends. Germline CDR1 reads LNHNV; CDR2 reads YYDKDF (reference sequence). This clone was recorded a few times. The table came from immunoSEQ multiplex PCR; TCRdb's copy has only in-frame clones and leaves some out. Among 35,000 to 50,000 clones listed, around nine tenths were seen once. What was sequenced was peripheral blood. This rearrangement joins TRBV15 to TRBJ1-3; TRBD1 is a possible D gene (6 bases). This clonotype originated in a human donor in a cohort sampled during active COVID-19. CDR3 loop: CATSRAGAGNTIYF. The CDR3 nucleotides are TGTGCCACCAGCAGAGCAGGGGCCGGAAACACCATATATTTT.